This paragraph covers one T cell receptor (beta chain) sequence. The data were obtained in a study of blood T cell repertoires in COVID-19. Study information: The analysed material was cDNA or gDNA that came from T cells, B-cell-depleted T cells, or PBMCs.

The V and J ends lost 7 bases and 4 bases, in that order; junction bases with no gene match: 9. The germline CDR1 and CDR2 sequences are SGHRS and YFSETQ. The CDR3 totals 15 residues. Clones were sequenced by immunoSEQ multiplex PCR, and TCRdb holds only the in-frame ones, with some missing. The sample shows around 49,000 clones, approximately 95% of them seen only once. Enrolled during active infection, Seattle patients were then followed longitudinally. The genes are TRBV5-1 and TRBJ1-2; TRBD1 agrees at 11 bases. Sequencing input: peripheral blood. The clonotype comes from a man between 60 and 75 years old with COVID-19, enrolled during active disease. The DNA of the CDR3 is TGCGCCAGCGCCGCCGGACAGGGGGCCGGCTATGGCTACACCTTC. It specifies CASAAGQGAGYGYTF.